This T cell receptor (beta chain) was identified in a study of shared clonotypes between healthy human individuals. V was cut by 6 bases and J by 4 bases, with 13 bases left in between. CDR3 length equals 13 residues. Germline loops: CDR1 WNHNN, CDR2 SYGVQD (reference sequence). Positive CCR7 selection of CD45RO-negative cells yielded the naive CD8 cells, and terminally differentiated effector memory CD45RA+ cells were excluded. Profiling relied on immunoSEQ multiplex PCR, and the TCRdb table lists in-frame clones only, not all of them. The sample yields 800,000 to 950,000 clones, around 96% seen once.

The source of this sequence is a man aged 30 to 39 in good health. The sequencing input was naive CD8+ T cells sorted from blood. This chain uses TRBV10-1 with TRBJ2-7; D possibly corresponds to TRBD1 (6 bases). The CDR3 DNA follows: TGCGCCAGCAGAAAACAGGGTAGGTACGAGCAGTACTTC. This encodes CASRKQGRYEQYF.